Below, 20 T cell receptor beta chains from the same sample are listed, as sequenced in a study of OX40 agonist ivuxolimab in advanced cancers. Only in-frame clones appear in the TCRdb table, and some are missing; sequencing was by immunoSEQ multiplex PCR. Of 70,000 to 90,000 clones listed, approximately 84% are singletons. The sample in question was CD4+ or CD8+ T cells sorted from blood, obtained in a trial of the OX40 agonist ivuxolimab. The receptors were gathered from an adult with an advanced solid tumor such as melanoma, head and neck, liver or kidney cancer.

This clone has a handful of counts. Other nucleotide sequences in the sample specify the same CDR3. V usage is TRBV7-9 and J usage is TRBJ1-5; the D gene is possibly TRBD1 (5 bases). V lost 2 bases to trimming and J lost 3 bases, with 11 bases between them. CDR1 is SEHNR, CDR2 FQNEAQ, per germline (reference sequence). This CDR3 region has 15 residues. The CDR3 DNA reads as TGTGCCAGCAGCTTATCGGGGGGACCCAATCAGCCCCAGCATTTT. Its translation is CASSLSGGPNQPQHF.

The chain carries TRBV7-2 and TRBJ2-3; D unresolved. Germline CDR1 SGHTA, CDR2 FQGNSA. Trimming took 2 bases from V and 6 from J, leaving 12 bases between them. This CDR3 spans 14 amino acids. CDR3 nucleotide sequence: TGTGCCAGCAGCTTAAGTTGGGGTCGGGATACGCAGTATTTT. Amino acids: CASSLSWGRDTQYF.

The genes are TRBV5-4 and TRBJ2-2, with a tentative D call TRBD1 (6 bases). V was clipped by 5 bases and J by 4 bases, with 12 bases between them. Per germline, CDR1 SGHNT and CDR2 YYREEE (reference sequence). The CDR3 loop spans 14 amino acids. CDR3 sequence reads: CASSRDISTGELFF. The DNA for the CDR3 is TGTGCCAGCAGTCGGGACATTTCCACCGGGGAGCTGTTTTTT.

The CDR3 is CASSRPSAGAYNEQFF. The CDR3 DNA is TGTGCCAGTAGTCGGCCCTCCGCGGGAGCCTACAATGAGCAGTTCTTC. The chain is built from TRBV19 and TRBJ2-1; 7 bases match TRBD2. The CDR3 extends over 16 amino acids. V trimming: 5 bases; J trimming: 2 bases; junction bases outside the gene matches: 9. From germline, CDR1 is LNHDA and CDR2 SQIVND (reference sequence).

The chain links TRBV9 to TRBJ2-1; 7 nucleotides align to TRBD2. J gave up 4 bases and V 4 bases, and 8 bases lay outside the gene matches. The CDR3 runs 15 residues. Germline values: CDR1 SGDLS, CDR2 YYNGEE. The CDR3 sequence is CASSPSAGVYNEQFF. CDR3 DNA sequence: TGTGCCAGCAGCCCCTCCGCGGGAGTATACAATGAGCAGTTCTTC.

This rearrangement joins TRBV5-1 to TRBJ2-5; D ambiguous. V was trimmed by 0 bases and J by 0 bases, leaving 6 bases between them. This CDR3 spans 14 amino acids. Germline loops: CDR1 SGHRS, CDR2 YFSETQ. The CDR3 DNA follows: TGCGCCAGCAGCTTGGAAGGGAACCAAGAGACCCAGTACTTC. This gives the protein CASSLEGNQETQYF.

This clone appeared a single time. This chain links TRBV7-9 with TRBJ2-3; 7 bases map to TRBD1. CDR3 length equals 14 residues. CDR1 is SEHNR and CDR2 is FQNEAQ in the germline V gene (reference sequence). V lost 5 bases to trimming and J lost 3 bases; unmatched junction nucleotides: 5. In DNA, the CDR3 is TGTGCCAGCAGCCTCGACAGGGCGACAGATACGCAGTATTTT. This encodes CASSLDRATDTQYF.

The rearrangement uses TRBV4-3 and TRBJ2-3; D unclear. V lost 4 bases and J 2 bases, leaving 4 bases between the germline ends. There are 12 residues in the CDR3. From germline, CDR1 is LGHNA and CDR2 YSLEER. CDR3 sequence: CASSRDTDTQYF. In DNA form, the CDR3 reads TGCGCCAGCAGCCGGGACACAGATACGCAGTATTTT.

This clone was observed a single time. As DNA, the CDR3 is TGCGCCAGCAGCCAAGATAACGCAGGGGGCTATGGCTACACCTTC. This sequence encodes CASSQDNAGGYGYTF. The V gene is TRBV4-3, the J gene TRBJ1-2; TRBD1 aligns across 7 bases. Per the germline V gene, CDR1 is LGHNA and CDR2 is YSLEER. The trim removed 0 bases at V and 4 bases at J, leaving 5 bases unmatched. The CDR3 runs to 15 residues.

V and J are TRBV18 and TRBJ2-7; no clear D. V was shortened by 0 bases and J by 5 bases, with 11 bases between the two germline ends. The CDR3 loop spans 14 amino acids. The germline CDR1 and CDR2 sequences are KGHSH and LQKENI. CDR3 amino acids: CASSPPFASNEQYF. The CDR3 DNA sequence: TGTGCCAGCTCACCACCGTTCGCCTCGAACGAGCAGTACTTC. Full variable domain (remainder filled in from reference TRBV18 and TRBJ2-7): NAGVMQNPRHLVRRRGQEARLRCSPMKGHSHVYWYRQLPEEGLKFMVYLQKENIIDESGMPKERFSAEFPKEGPSILRIQQVVRGDSAAYFCASSPPFASNEQYFGPGTRLTVT.

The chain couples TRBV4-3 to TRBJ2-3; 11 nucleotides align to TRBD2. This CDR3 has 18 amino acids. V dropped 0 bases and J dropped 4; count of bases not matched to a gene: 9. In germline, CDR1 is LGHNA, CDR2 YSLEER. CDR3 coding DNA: TGCGCCAGCAGCCAAGATCTAATAACTAGCGGGAGTTCAGATACGCAGTATTTT. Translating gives CASSQDLITSGSSDTQYF.

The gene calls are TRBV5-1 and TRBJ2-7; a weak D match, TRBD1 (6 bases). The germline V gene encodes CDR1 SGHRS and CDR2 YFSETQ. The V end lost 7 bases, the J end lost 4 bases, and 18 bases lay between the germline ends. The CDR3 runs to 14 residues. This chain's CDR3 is CASATSHREYEQYF. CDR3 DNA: TGCGCCAGCGCCACCAGTCACAGGGAGTACGAGCAGTACTTC.

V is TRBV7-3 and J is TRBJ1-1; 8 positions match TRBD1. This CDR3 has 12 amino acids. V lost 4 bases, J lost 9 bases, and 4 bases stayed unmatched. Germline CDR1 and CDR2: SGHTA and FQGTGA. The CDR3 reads CASSYGQGKAFF. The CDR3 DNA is TGTGCCAGCAGCTATGGACAGGGTAAAGCTTTCTTT.

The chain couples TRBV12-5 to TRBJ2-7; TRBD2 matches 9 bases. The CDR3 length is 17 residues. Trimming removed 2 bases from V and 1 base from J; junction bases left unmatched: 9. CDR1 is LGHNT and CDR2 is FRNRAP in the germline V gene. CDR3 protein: CASGLMRGGGGSYEQYF. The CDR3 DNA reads TGTGCTAGTGGTTTGATGCGTGGCGGGGGGGGTTCCTACGAGCAGTACTTC.

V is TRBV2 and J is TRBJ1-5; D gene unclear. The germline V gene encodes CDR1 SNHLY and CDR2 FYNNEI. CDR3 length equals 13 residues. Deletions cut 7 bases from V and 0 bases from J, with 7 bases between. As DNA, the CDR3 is TGTGCCAGCACGATCTATAGCAATCAGCCCCAGCATTTT. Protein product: CASTIYSNQPQHF.

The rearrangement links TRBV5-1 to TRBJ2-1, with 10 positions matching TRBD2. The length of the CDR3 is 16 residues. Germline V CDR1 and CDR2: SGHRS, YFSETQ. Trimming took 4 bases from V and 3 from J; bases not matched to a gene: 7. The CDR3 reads CASSASTSGLYNEQFF. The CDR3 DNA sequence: TGCGCCAGCAGCGCGTCGACTAGCGGGCTCTACAATGAGCAGTTCTTC.

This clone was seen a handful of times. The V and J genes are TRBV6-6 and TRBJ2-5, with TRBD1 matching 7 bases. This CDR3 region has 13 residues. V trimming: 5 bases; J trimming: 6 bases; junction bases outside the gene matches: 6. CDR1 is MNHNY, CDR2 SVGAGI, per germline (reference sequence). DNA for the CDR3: TGTGCCAGCAGTACCCCGGGACAGAAGACCCAGTACTTC. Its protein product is CASSTPGQKTQYF.

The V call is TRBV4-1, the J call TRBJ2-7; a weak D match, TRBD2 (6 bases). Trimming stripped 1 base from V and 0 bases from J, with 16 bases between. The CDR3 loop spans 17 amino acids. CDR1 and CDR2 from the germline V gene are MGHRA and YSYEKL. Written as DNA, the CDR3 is TGCGCCAGCAGCCAAGGGTGGCTAGCGTACTACTCCTACGAGCAGTACTTC. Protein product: CASSQGWLAYYSYEQYF.

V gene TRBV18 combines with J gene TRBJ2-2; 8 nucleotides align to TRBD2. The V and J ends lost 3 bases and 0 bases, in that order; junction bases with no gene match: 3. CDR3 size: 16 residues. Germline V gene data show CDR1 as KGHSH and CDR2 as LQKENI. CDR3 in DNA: TGTGCCAGCTCACCTCGGACTAGCTCGAACACCGGGGAGCTGTTTTTT. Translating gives CASSPRTSSNTGELFF.

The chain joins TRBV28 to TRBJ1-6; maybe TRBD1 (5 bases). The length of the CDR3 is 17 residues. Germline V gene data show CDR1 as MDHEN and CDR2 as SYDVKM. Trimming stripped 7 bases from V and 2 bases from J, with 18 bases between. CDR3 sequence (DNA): TGTGCCAGCACCTCGCCTGACAGTACAACCTATAATTCACCCCTCCACTTT. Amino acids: CASTSPDSTTYNSPLHF.